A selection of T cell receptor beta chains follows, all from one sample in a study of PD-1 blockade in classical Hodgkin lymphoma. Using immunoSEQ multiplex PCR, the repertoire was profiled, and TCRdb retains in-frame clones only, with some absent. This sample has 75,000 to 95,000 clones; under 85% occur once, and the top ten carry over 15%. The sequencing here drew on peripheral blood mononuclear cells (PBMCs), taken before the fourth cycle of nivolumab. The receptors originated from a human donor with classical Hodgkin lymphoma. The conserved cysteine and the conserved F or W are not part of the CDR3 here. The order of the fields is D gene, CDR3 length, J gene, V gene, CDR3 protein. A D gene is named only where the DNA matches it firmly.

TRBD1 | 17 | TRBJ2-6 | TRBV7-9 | ASSSLTGALGSGANVLT
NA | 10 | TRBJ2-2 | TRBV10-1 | ASSDGWRELF
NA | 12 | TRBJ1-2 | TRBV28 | ASSSGAPGYGYT
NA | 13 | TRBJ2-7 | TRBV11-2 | ASSLVWGEDYEQY
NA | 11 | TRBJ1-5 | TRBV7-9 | ASSQAQSHPQH
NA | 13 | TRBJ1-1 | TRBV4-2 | ASSQLGRRNTEAF
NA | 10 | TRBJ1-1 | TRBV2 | ASNTVGGEAF
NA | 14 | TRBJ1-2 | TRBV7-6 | ASSLGGRGPANGYT
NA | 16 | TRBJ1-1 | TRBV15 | ATSRESPLSGTDTEAF
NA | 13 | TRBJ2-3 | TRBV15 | ATSSRRSSTDTQY
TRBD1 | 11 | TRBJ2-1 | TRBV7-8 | ASSYLQGKEQF
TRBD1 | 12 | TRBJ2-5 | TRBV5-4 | ASSFRDRGETQY
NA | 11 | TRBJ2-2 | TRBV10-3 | AIRTVNTGELF
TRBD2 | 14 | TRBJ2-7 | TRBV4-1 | ASSQESQRGTYEQY
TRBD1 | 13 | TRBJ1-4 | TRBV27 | ASSLGTGRSEKLF
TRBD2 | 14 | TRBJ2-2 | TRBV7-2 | ASSPAAGGGSGELF
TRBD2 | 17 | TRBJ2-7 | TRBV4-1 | ASSQGVGLAGKSSYEQY
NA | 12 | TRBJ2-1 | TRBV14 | ASSQVGSYNEQF
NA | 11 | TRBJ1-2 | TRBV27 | ASSPGSHYGYT
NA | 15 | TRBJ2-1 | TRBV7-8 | ASSLAPGNQRHNEQF
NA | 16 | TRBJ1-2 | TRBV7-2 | ASSLAGGATRRPRGYT
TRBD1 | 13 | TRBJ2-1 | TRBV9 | ASSVGQGGYNEQF
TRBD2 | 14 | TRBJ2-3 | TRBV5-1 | ASSLGLAVNTDTQY
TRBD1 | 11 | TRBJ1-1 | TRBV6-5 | ASSTRDRGEAF
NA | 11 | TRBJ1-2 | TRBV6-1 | ASSDWGALGYT
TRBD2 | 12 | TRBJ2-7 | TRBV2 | ASSFGLASYEQY
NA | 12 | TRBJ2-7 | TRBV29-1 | SVITGPSTYEQY
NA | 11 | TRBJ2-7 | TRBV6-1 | ASSIRQVSEQY
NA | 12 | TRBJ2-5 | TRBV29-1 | SVEEVARGETQY
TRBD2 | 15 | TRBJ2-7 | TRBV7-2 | ASSLALSGSSTYEQY
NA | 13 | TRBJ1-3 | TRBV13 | ASSLLQRAGNTIY
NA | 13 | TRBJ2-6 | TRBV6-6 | ASSYEGRGANVLT
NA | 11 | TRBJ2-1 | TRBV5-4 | ASRIVGLDEQF
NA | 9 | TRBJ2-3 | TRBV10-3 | AISQGDTQY
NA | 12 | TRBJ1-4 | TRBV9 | ASSVSPGGEKLF
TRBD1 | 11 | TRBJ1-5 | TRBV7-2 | ASSSRGQAAQH
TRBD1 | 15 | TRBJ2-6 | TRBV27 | ASSRRLTGPGANVLT
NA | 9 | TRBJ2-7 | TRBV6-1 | ASSYGREQY
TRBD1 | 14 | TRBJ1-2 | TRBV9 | ASSAGGAGGFNGYT
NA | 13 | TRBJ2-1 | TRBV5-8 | ASDTRAHRGGEQF
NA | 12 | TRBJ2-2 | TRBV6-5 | ASSYSTLGGELF
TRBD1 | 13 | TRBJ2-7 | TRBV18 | ASSPDLDRAYEQY
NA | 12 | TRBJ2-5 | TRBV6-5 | ASSYSGGRETQY
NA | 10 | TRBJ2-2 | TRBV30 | AWGRVTGELF
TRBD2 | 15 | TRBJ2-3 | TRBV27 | ASSLRTSGRALGTQY
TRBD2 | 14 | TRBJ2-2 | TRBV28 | ATNPSGRGSTGELF
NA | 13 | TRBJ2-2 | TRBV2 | ASSLRLPGSGELF
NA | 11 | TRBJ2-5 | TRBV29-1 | SVGIGAGETQY
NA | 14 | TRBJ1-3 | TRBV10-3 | AISELGATSGNTIY
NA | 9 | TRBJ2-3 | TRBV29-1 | SGKDGRTQY
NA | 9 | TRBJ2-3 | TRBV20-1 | SASLGDTQY
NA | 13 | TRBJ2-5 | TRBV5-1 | ASSLAWVSEETQY
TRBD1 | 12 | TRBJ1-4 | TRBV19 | ASGWTGGDEKLF
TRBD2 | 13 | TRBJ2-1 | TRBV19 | ASRLLAVVGSEQF
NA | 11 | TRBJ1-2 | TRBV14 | ASSFNRARGYT
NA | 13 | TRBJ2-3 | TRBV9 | ASSVDAGLTDTQY